In this sample, the clone carrying this T cell receptor (beta chain) turned up many times. Antigen: not known. V dropped 6 bases and J dropped 2; count of bases not matched to a gene: 5. Germline lookup yields CDR1 SNHLY and CDR2 FYNNEI. The CDR3 spans 14 residues. Profiling that covered TCR beta VDJ and CDR3 relied on genomic DNA as its template. MiXCR was run by TCRdb on the reads, yielding one entry per CDR3 protein. The sample consists of approximately 150,000 distinct CDR3 sequences, around half of them appearing once. These data are taken from a study of CD8+CD57+ T cells in acquired aplastic anemia. Sequencing was done on patients that had shown CD8+CD57+ cell expansion by flow cytometry. Each of the patients presented with severe acquired aplastic anemia. Blood sampling was performed on the patients, and none of them had received therapy by then. Study-wide points: Comparison of patients with controls identified twenty-nine shared CD8+ CDR3 sequences.

The sample was sorted CD4+, CD8+, or CD8+CD57+ T cells (not recorded which) from PBMCs. The chain links TRBV2 to TRBJ2-5; TRBD1 matches at 8 bases. The TCR originated in a human donor with aplastic anemia. CDR3 DNA sequence: TGTGCCAGCAGCGGAGACAGGGGACAAGAGACCCAGTACTTC. Residues: CASSGDRGQETQYF.